This T cell receptor beta chain was sequenced for a study of PD-1 blockade in classical Hodgkin lymphoma. Study observations and caveats: The study reported lower baseline TCR diversity in newly diagnosed patients than in healthy donors.

Method: immunoSEQ multiplex PCR; TCRdb's copy keeps in-frame clones and lacks some. The data contain tens of thousands of clones, just over 90% of them seen just once; the ten biggest clones take up approximately 4.9%. Time point noted: newly diagnosed, previously untreated cHL patient sample. The germline V gene has CDR1 SQVTM and CDR2 ANQGSEA. The CDR3 length is 12 residues. The ends were cut back, 7 bases at V and 1 base at J, with 10 bases in the middle. Only one count was recorded for this clone. Its antigen is not identified. The sequenced material came from peripheral blood mononuclear cells (PBMCs). The receptor was derived from a human donor with classical Hodgkin lymphoma. The chain combines TRBV29-1 with TRBJ1-1, with D unclear. The CDR3 DNA follows: TGCAGCGCTGGTCTGGAGAACACTGAAGCTTTCTTT. Its protein is CSAGLENTEAFF. The complete variable domain, with remaining parts taken from reference TRBV29-1 and TRBJ1-1, reads SAVISQKPSRDICQRGTSLTIQCQVDSQVTMMFWYRQQPGQSLTLIATANQGSEATYESGFVIDKFPISRPNLTFSTLTVSNMSPEDSSIYLCSAGLENTEAFFGQGTRLTVV.